The entry that follows covers one TCR beta chain sequence. Authors' data handling: The authors estimated nucleated cell counts from reference gene primer amplification. Measured with immunoSEQ multiplex PCR; TCRdb has only the in-frame clones, and not every one. The DNA gave D and trimming, while V, J and clone size come from that table. The data contain some 190,000 clones, roughly 87% of them singletons. Residents of 24 US areas, aged roughly 18 to 90 years, made up the participants. Cohort placement rested on clinical history that participants reported themselves. Germline CDR1 and CDR2: LGHDT and YNNKEL (reference sequence). This CDR3 spans 17 amino acids. With 4 bases clipped from V and 3 bases from J, the junction kept 14 bases outside the gene matches. The sample belongs to a study of blood T cell repertoires in COVID-19. At the level of the study: Samples of COVID-19 (acute and convalescent) were obtained from the United States, Italy and Spain.

The chain combines TRBV3-1 (or the pseudogene TRBV3-2) with TRBJ2-5; TRBD2 agrees at 7 bases. The specimen was PBMCs or T cells enriched from blood (not recorded which). The origin of this receptor is a woman between 35 and 50 years old with acute COVID-19. The CDR3 loop reads CASSLQRGGRGKETQYF. CDR3 nucleotides: TGTGCCAGCAGCCTCCAGCGGGGCGGGAGAGGGAAAGAGACCCAGTACTTC.